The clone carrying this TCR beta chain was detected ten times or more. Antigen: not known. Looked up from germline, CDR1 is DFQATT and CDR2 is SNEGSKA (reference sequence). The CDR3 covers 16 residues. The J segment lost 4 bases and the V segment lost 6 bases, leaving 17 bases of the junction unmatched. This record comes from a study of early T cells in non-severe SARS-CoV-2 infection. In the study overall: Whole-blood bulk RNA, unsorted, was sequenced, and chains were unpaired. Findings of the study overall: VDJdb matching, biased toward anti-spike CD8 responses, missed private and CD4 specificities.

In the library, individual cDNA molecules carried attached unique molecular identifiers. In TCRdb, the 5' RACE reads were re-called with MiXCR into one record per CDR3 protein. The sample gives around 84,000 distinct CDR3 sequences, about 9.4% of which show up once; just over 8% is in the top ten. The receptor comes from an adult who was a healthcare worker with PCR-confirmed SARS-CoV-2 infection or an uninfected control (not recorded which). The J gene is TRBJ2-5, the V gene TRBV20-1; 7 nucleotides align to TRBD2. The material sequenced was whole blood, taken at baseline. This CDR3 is CSADQGLSFTGETQYF. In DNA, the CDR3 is TGCAGTGCCGATCAGGGACTATCTTTTACCGGAGAGACCCAGTACTTC.